The 19 T cell receptor beta chains listed next were all sequenced from one sample in a study of glioma-infiltrating T cells after dendritic cell vaccination. Clones were sequenced by immunoSEQ multiplex PCR, and TCRdb holds only the in-frame ones, with some missing. The sample includes tens of thousands of clones, about nine tenths seen only once; the top ten take about 15%. The material was blood, obtained before dendritic cell vaccination. Receptors were obtained from a human donor with glioblastoma.

The V gene is TRBV9, the J gene TRBJ2-1; 7 bases are a match to TRBD2. This CDR3 is built from 17 residues. V trimming: 0 bases; J trimming: 4 bases; junction bases outside the gene matches: 10. Per germline, CDR1 SGDLS and CDR2 YYNGEE. The CDR3 region is CASSVGFPAGRYNEQFF. The CDR3 bases are TGTGCCAGCAGCGTAGGATTTCCAGCGGGAAGATACAATGAGCAGTTCTTC.

The rearrangement joins TRBV15 to TRBJ2-1, with a possible D match to TRBD2 (5 bases). The V and J ends lost 1 base and 6 bases respectively, with 10 bases between them. There are 14 residues in the CDR3. Germline V gene data show CDR1 as LNHNV and CDR2 as YYDKDF (reference sequence). This chain's CDR3 is CATSRAQRRNEQFF. The CDR3 nucleotides read TGTGCCACCAGCAGAGCGCAGCGGCGCAATGAGCAGTTCTTC.

The chain uses TRBV2 and TRBJ1-1; unclear D gene. The length of the CDR3 is 13 residues. In germline, CDR1 is SNHLY, CDR2 FYNNEI. V was shortened by 4 bases and J by 6 bases, with 12 bases between the two germline ends. The CDR3 sequence is CASSAPGIPEAFF. As DNA, the CDR3 is TGTGCCAGCAGTGCGCCGGGTATACCTGAAGCTTTCTTT. The variable domain in full, with the rest retrieved from reference TRBV2 and TRBJ1-1, is EPEVTQTPSHQVTQMGQEVILRCVPISNHLYFYWYRQILGQKVEFLVSFYNNEISEKSEIFDDQFSVERPDGSNFTLKIRSTKLEDSAMYFCASSAPGIPEAFFGQGTRLTVV.

CDR3 coding DNA: TGTGCCAGCAGTGACTCGGCGGGGGAGACCACAGATACGCAGTATTTT. Its protein product is CASSDSAGETTDTQYF. The chain uses TRBV6-4 and TRBJ2-3; TRBD2 agrees at 7 bases. The CDR3 has 16 amino acids. Germline V gene sequence: CDR1 MRHNA, CDR2 SNTAGT. Unmatched junction bases numbered 5, after V lost 0 bases and J lost 2 bases.

The chain is built from TRBV2 and TRBJ2-3; 12 positions match TRBD2. The CDR3 covers 19 residues. After removal of 2 bases from V and 2 bases from J, the junction contained 11 bases not matched to a gene. The germline gives CDR1 SNHLY, CDR2 FYNNEI. CDR3 loop: CASSELGLAGVVDTDTQYF. The CDR3 bases are TGTGCCAGCAGTGAACTGGGACTAGCGGGCGTGGTGGACACAGATACGCAGTATTTT. Based on the CDR3 plus reference TRBV2 and TRBJ2-3, the full variable domain is EPEVTQTPSHQVTQMGQEVILRCVPISNHLYFYWYRQILGQKVEFLVSFYNNEISEKSEIFDDQFSVERPDGSNFTLKIRSTKLEDSAMYFCASSELGLAGVVDTDTQYFGPGTRLTVL.

The chain uses TRBV5-4 and TRBJ1-2; TRBD1 aligns across 7 bases. Trimming took 5 bases from V and 4 from J; bases not matched to a gene: 14. The V gene's germline CDR1 is SGHNT and CDR2 YYREEE (reference sequence). There are 16 residues in the CDR3. CDR3 sequence reads: CASSPGTAIAPYGYTF. CDR3 DNA sequence: TGTGCCAGCAGTCCCGGGACAGCCATCGCTCCCTATGGCTACACCTTC.

V is TRBV10-3 and J is TRBJ2-7, with 9 nucleotides matching TRBD1. Trimming removed 3 bases from V and 7 bases from J; junction bases left unmatched: 10. The V gene's germline CDR1 is ENHRY and CDR2 SYGVKD. The length of the CDR3 is 15 residues. DNA of the CDR3: TGTGCCATCAGTGACCCCGGGACAGGGTGGCGAGAGCAGTACTTC. Its protein is CAISDPGTGWREQYF.

The CDR3 bases are TGCGCCAGCAGCTTTGGACAGGTTCACAGCACAGATACGCAGTATTTT. This codes for CASSFGQVHSTDTQYF. The rearrangement uses TRBV5-1 and TRBJ2-3; TRBD1 agrees at 7 bases. Trimming removed 2 bases from V and 0 bases from J; junction bases left unmatched: 6. Germline V CDR1 and CDR2: SGHRS, YFSETQ. The CDR3 has 16 residues.

The rearrangement links TRBV2 to TRBJ2-7; TRBD1 might be the D (5 bases). V lost 6 bases and J 3 bases, leaving 12 bases between the germline ends. From germline, CDR1 is SNHLY and CDR2 FYNNEI. CDR3 size: 13 residues. CDR3 in amino acids: CASRAQDSYEQYF. The DNA for the CDR3 is TGTGCCAGCAGGGCTCAAGACAGCTACGAGCAGTACTTC. Variable domain in full (rest from reference TRBV2 and TRBJ2-7): EPEVTQTPSHQVTQMGQEVILRCVPISNHLYFYWYRQILGQKVEFLVSFYNNEISEKSEIFDDQFSVERPDGSNFTLKIRSTKLEDSAMYFCASRAQDSYEQYFGPGTRLTVT.

This clone was observed a single time. The chain carries TRBV7-2 and TRBJ2-3, with TRBD2 identical over 8 bases. Per germline, CDR1 SGHTA and CDR2 FQGNSA. With 0 bases clipped from V and 1 base from J, the junction kept 0 bases outside the gene matches. The CDR3 has 15 amino acids. For the CDR3, the DNA is TGTGCCAGCAGCTTAGCTAGCGGGGGCACAGATACGCAGTATTTT. It translates to CASSLASGGTDTQYF.

V and J are TRBV4-3 and TRBJ2-1; TRBD2 matches 8 bases. CDR1 and CDR2 (germline): LGHNA, YSLEER. The trim removed 0 bases at V and 4 bases at J, leaving 2 bases unmatched. This CDR3 contains 15 residues. The DNA of the CDR3 is TGCGCCAGCAGCCAAGAAGGGACTAGTTACAATGAGCAGTTCTTC. This gives the protein CASSQEGTSYNEQFF.

This chain joins TRBV13 and TRBJ2-3, with D tentatively TRBD2 (6 bases). The CDR3 spans 14 residues. V was pared by 5 bases and J by 4 bases, with 13 bases between. Germline V CDR1 and CDR2: PRHDT, FYEKMQ (reference sequence). This CDR3 is CASSMGLLPDTQYF. Here the CDR3 DNA reads TGTGCCAGCAGCATGGGACTTCTCCCAGATACGCAGTATTTT.

V and J are TRBV7-8 and TRBJ2-5; D gene unclear. Germline V lookup: CDR1 SGHVS, CDR2 FQNEAQ. V was shortened by 4 bases and J by 0 bases, with 12 bases between the two germline ends. The length of the CDR3 is 15 residues. This chain's CDR3 is CASSSGESNQETQYF. CDR3 nucleotide sequence: TGTGCCAGCAGCTCTGGTGAGAGTAACCAAGAGACCCAGTACTTC.

V and J are TRBV28 and TRBJ2-1; 11 bases are shared with TRBD2. The V and J ends lost 6 bases and 0 bases, in that order; junction bases with no gene match: 4. The CDR3 is made up of 16 amino acids. CDR1 is MDHEN, CDR2 SYDVKM, per germline. CDR3 bases: TGTGCCAGCAGCCCTACTAGCGGGAGCTCCTACAATGAGCAGTTCTTC. Residues: CASSPTSGSSYNEQFF.

The chain joins TRBV6-4 to TRBJ2-3; 10 nucleotides match TRBD2. From germline, CDR1 is MRHNA and CDR2 SNTAGT. V lost 0 bases, J lost 3 bases, and 9 bases stayed unmatched. The CDR3 has 18 residues. CDR3 nucleotides: TGTGCCAGCAGTGACTCGACGCTAAGCGGGGGGGTTACAGATACGCAGTATTTT. As protein: CASSDSTLSGGVTDTQYF.

The CDR3 reads CASSSPSGRADTQYF. In nucleotides, the CDR3 is TGTGCCAGCAGTTCTCCTAGCGGGAGGGCAGATACGCAGTATTTT. The rearrangement joins TRBV28 to TRBJ2-3, with 12 bases aligning to TRBD2. CDR3 size: 15 residues. The germline CDR1 and CDR2 sequences are MDHEN and SYDVKM. With 4 bases clipped from V and 4 bases from J, the junction kept 3 bases outside the gene matches.

The CDR3 loop reads CASSSVTTDMNTEAFF. Written as DNA, the CDR3 is TGCGCCAGCAGCTCCGTTACGACAGATATGAACACTGAAGCTTTCTTT. The V gene is TRBV5-1, the J gene TRBJ1-1; weak D call: TRBD1 (5 bases). V was shortened by 3 bases and J by 0 bases, with 15 bases between the two germline ends. Per the germline V gene, CDR1 is SGHRS and CDR2 is YFSETQ. This CDR3 is built from 16 residues.

The genes are TRBV6-5 and TRBJ1-2; 7 bases are shared with TRBD1. CDR3 length: 14 residues. With 5 bases clipped from V and 4 bases from J, the junction kept 7 bases outside the gene matches. Germline-derived CDR1 and CDR2 are MNHEY and SVGAGI. The DNA of the CDR3 is TGTGCCAGCAGTACCGGGACAGTCGCCTATGGCTACACCTTC. This translates into CASSTGTVAYGYTF.

In nucleotides, the CDR3 is TGTGCCAGCAGCATCAGGGTAGGCCAGCCCCAGCATTTT. It translates to CASSIRVGQPQHF. The rearrangement uses TRBV7-6 and TRBJ1-5; D may be TRBD1 (5 bases). This CDR3 is 13 amino acids long. CDR1 and CDR2 (germline): SGHVS, FNYEAQ. With 5 bases removed from V and 7 bases from J, the gap between germline ends came to 12 bases.